One and the same sample provided the 13 T cell receptor beta chains below, sequenced in a study of tumor-infiltrating lymphocytes in primary liver carcinoma. Germline DNA was also extracted, and blood RNA was taken from unsorted whole blood. TCR beta cDNA was made from 450 to 600 ng total RNA with a constant-region primer. Nested multiplex PCR, run for three rounds with slightly modified ARM-PCR, yielded TCR beta libraries. Forward primers for TRBV1-TRBV30 and a C-beta reverse primer served the first two PCR rounds, at 10 cycles each. TCRdb fed the multiplex PCR reads into MiXCR, producing one record per CDR3 protein. This table has some 180,000 distinct CDR3 sequences, over 50% appearing once. Specimen: peripheral blood. These receptors came from a man aged 40-49 years with primary liver carcinoma and hepatitis B virus infection.

About this clonotype itself: This CDR3 is missing its conserved last phenylalanine or tryptophan, likely due to a read error. J is TRBJ2-7 and V is TRBV11-2; no clear D. The CDR3 covers 15 residues. V was pared by 1 base and J by 0 bases, with 10 bases between. CDR1 SGHAT and CDR2 FQNNGV come from the germline V gene. CDR3 region: CASSLAGDFSYEQYY. CDR3 coding DNA: TGTGCCAGCAGCTTAGCCGGCGACTTCTCCTACGAGCAGTACTAC.

This clonotype was detected many times. The chain joins TRBV11-2 to TRBJ1-2; possible D gene TRBD1, 5 bases. The CDR3 contains 13 residues. Trimming took off 1 base at V and 6 bases at J, with 9 bases between the two ends. Germline values: CDR1 SGHAT, CDR2 FQNNGV. The CDR3 sequence: CASSLGTLDGYTF. CDR3 bases: TGTGCCAGCAGCTTAGGGACACTTGATGGCTACACCTTC.

Comments on this clonotype: It may be a read error: a sequence one base away is much more abundant. The chain links TRBV10-1 to TRBJ1-1; tentatively, D is TRBD1 (5 bases). Germline CDR1 is WNHNN and CDR2 is SYGVQD (reference sequence). The CDR3 runs to 12 residues. CDR3 nucleotides: TGCACCAGCCGGGGAGGGGATGGGGGAACTTTCTTT. This encodes CTSRGGDGGTFF.

Of note for this clonotype: In this CDR3 the conserved last residue, phenylalanine or tryptophan, is missing, so a read error is likely. The chain recombines TRBV4-1 with TRBJ2-5; D is possibly TRBD1 or TRBD2 (7 bases each). CDR1 is MGHRA and CDR2 is YSYEKL in the germline V gene. This CDR3 has 15 amino acids. Trimming stripped 1 base from V and 6 bases from J, with 15 bases between. The CDR3 DNA sequence: TGCGCCAGCAGCCAAGGACAGGGAGGGGCGAAGACCCAGTACGTC. Protein sequence: CASSQGQGGAKTQYV.

This clonotype was seen ten or more times. This chain uses TRBV11-2 with TRBJ2-5; TRBD1 aligns across 8 bases. Germline assignment: CDR1 SGHAT and CDR2 FQNNGV. This CDR3 is 15 amino acids long. The ends lost 5 bases at V and 2 bases at J; junction bases unmatched: 7. The CDR3 region is CASSQGDRGQETQYF. The CDR3, as DNA: TGTGCCAGCAGCCAAGGCGACAGGGGTCAAGAGACCCAGTACTTC.

On this clonotype itself: One end of the junction varies from germline; a read error may be responsible. CDR3 nucleotide sequence: TGTGTCAGCAAGGCGGGAGCTTTAGCCAAAAACATTCAGTACTTC. This translates into CVSKAGALAKNIQYF. This chain connects TRBV6-5 to TRBJ2-4, with 7 bases identical to TRBD2. This CDR3 is built from 15 residues. Germline-derived CDR1 and CDR2 are MNHEY and SVGAGI.

The chain is built from TRBV6-6 and TRBJ2-3; possible D gene TRBD1, 6 bases. Germline-derived CDR1 and CDR2 are MNHNY and SVGAGI (reference sequence). Trimming took off 10 bases at V and 2 bases at J, with 19 bases between the two ends. The CDR3 runs to 15 residues. CDR3 nucleotides: TGTGCCACCAGAACCAGGACAGACCTCACAGATACGCAGTATTTT. It encodes CATRTRTDLTDTQYF.

This clonotype was found a few times. V gene TRBV13 combines with J gene TRBJ2-3; TRBD2 agrees at 8 bases. Germline V gene data show CDR1 as PRHDT and CDR2 as FYEKMQ (reference sequence). Unmatched junction bases numbered 8, after V lost 1 base and J lost 5 bases. CDR3 length: 16 residues. CDR3 DNA sequence: TGTGCCAGCAGCTTAGACGGGAGGGCCGGGGGAGATACGCAGTATTTT. This gives the protein CASSLDGRAGGDTQYF.

This chain uses TRBV10-3 with TRBJ2-2, with a possible D match to TRBD1 (5 bases). The V gene's germline CDR1 is ENHRY and CDR2 SYGVKD. Trimming removed 11 bases from V and 8 bases from J, with 18 bases in between. This CDR3 is built from 13 residues. The CDR3 nucleotides are TGTGCCGGCAGGACACCTACGAGGGGGGAGCTGTTTTTT. Amino acids: CAGRTPTRGELFF.

This chain uses TRBV5-4 with TRBJ2-1; D gene unclear. V was clipped by 4 bases and J by 7 bases, with 15 bases between them. The CDR3 sequence is 14 residues long. Per the germline V gene, CDR1 is SGHNT and CDR2 is YYREEE (reference sequence). The CDR3 here is CASSRPGPGNEQFF. CDR3 in DNA: TGTGCCAGCAGCCGCCCTGGCCCGGGTAATGAGCAGTTCTTC. The full variable domain, rest sourced from reference TRBV5-4 and TRBJ2-1, is ETGVTQSPTHLIKTRGQQVTLRCSSQSGHNTVSWYQQALGQGPQFIFQYYREEENGRGNFPPRFSGLQFPNYSSELNVNALELDDSALYLCASSRPGPGNEQFFGPGTRLTVL.

The chain recombines TRBV4-2 with TRBJ1-4, with D perhaps TRBD1 (5 bases). Trimming took 4 bases from V and 2 from J, leaving 14 bases between them. The germline CDR1 and CDR2 sequences are LGHNA and YNFKEQ. This CDR3 has 16 amino acids. CDR3 nucleotides: TGTGCCAGCAGCCGTTTAATAGGGGCTACTAATGAAAAACTGTTTTTT. It encodes CASSRLIGATNEKLFF.

This clonotype was seen more than once but under ten times. The chain has TRBV10-3 and TRBJ1-1, with 7 bases identical to TRBD1. The germline V gene has CDR1 ENHRY and CDR2 SYGVKD. V lost 11 bases to trimming and J lost 7 bases; unmatched junction nucleotides: 13. This CDR3 spans 13 amino acids. CDR3: CAAGGVQNHEAFF. CDR3 bases: TGTGCCGCAGGGGGGGTGCAGAACCATGAAGCTTTCTTT.

As for this clonotype: This clone may be a read error of a much larger clone one base away. This sequence joins TRBV29-1 and TRBJ2-5, with unresolved D. CDR1 is SQVTM and CDR2 is ANQGSEA in the germline V gene. The CDR3 runs to 13 residues. The CDR3, as DNA: TGCAGCCTTGAAAGGCAGGCCCGAGAGACCCAGTACTTC. Translation: CSLERQARETQYF.